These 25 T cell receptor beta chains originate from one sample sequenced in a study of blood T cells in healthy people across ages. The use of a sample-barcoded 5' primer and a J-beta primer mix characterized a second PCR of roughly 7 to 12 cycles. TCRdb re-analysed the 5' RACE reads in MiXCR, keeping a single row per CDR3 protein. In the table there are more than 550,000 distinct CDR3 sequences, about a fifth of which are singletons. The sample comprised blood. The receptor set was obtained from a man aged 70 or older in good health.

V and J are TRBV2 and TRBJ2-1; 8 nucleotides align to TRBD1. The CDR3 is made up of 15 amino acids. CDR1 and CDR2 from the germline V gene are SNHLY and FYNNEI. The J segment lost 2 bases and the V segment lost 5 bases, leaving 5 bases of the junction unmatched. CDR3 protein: CASSNRGSTYNEQFF. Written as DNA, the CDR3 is TGTGCCAGCAGTAACAGGGGGAGCACCTACAATGAGCAGTTCTTC.

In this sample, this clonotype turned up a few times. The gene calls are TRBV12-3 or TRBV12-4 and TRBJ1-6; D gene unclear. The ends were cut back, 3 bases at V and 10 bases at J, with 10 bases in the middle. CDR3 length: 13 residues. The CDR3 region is CASSFGVESPLHF. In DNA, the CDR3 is TGTGCCAGCAGTTTCGGAGTAGAGTCACCCCTCCACTTT.

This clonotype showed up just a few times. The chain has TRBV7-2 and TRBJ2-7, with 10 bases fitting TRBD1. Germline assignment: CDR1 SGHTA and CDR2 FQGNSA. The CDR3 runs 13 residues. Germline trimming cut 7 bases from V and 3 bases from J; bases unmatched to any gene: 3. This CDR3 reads CASMGQGYYEQYF. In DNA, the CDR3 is TGTGCCAGCATGGGACAGGGGTACTACGAGCAGTACTTC.

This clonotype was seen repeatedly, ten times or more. The CDR3 DNA sequence: TGTGCCAGCTCCCTTGGGGGTAACTACGAGCAGTACTTC. Translation gives CASSLGGNYEQYF. The gene calls are TRBV4-2 and TRBJ2-1; D tentatively reads TRBD1 or TRBD2 (5 bases each). Judging by the DNA end, TRBJ2-7 fits better; the J call may be wrong. Germline CDR1 LGHNA, CDR2 YNFKEQ. The CDR3 is 13 residues long.

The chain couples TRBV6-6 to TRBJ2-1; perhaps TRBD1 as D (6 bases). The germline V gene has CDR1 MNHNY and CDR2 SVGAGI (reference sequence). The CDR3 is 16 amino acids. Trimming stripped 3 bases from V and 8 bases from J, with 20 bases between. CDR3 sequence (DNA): TGTGCCAGCAGTTATGGCCTCAGAGGGGGTTGGGATGAGCAGTTCTTC. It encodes CASSYGLRGGWDEQFF.

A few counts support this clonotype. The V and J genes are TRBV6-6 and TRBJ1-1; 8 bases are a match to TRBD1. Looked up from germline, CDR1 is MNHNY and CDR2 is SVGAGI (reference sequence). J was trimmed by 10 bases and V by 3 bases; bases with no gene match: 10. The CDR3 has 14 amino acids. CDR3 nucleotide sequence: TGTGCCAGCAGTTATAGGACAGGGCGAGTGGGAGCTTTCTTT. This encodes CASSYRTGRVGAFF.

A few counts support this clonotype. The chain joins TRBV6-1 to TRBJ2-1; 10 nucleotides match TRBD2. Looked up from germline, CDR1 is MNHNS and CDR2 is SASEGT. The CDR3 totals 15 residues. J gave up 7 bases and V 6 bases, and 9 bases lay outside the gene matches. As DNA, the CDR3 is TGTGCCAGCAGGGGAGCGGGGGGGCCGAGAAATGAGCAGTTCTTC. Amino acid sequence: CASRGAGGPRNEQFF.

The CDR3 region has the DNA TGTGCCAGCAGCCAAGGCCTAGCGGGGAAACGTACGCAGTATTTT. Encoded protein: CASSQGLAGKRTQYF. The chain carries TRBV14 and TRBJ2-3, with TRBD2 matching 9 bases. After removal of 1 base from V and 8 bases from J, the junction contained 7 bases not matched to a gene. Germline values: CDR1 SGHDN, CDR2 FVKESK. This CDR3 is built from 15 residues.

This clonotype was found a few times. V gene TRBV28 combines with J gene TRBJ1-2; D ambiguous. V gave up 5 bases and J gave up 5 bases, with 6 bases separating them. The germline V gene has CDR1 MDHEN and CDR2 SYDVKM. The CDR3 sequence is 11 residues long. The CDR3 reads CASSPAYGYTF. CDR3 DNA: TGTGCCAGCAGTCCAGCGTATGGCTACACCTTC.

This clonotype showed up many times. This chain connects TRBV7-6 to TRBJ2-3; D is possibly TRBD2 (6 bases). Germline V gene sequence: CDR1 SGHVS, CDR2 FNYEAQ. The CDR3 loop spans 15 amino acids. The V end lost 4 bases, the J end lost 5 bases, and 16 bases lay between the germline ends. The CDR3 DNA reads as TGTGCCAGCAGCTCGCATGGGGGGAGTGAAGATACGCAGTATTTT. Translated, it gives CASSSHGGSEDTQYF. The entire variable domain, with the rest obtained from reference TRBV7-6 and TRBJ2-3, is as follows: GAGVSQSPRYKVTKRGQDVALRCDPISGHVSLYWYRQALGQGPEFLTYFNYEAQQDKSGLPNDRFSAERPEGSISTLTIQRTEQRDSAMYRCASSSHGGSEDTQYFGPGTRLTVL.

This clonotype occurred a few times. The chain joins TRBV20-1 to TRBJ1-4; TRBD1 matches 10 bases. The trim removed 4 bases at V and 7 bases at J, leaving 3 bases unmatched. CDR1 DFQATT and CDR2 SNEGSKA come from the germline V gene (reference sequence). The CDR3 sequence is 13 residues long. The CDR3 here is CSATDRGPEKLFF. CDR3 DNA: TGCAGTGCTACAGACAGGGGGCCTGAAAAACTGTTTTTT.

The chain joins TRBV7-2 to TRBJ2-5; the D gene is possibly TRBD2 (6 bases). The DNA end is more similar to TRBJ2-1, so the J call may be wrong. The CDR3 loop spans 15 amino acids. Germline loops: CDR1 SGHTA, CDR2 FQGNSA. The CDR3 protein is CASSLVIGLANEQFF. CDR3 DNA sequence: TGTGCCAGCAGCTTAGTGATTGGGCTAGCGAATGAGCAGTTCTTC.

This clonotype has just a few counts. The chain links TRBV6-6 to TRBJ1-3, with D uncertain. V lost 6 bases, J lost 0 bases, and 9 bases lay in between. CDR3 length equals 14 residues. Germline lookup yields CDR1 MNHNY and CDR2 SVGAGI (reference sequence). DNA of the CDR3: TGTGCCAGCAGCAATCAGGCCTCTGGAAACACCATATATTTT. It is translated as CASSNQASGNTIYF.

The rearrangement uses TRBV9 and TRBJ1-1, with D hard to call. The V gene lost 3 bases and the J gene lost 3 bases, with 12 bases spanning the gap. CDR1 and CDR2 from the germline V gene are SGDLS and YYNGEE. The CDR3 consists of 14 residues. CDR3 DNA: TGTGCCAGCAGCGACATGCGCAAGGACACTGAAGCTTTCTTT. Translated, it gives CASSDMRKDTEAFF.

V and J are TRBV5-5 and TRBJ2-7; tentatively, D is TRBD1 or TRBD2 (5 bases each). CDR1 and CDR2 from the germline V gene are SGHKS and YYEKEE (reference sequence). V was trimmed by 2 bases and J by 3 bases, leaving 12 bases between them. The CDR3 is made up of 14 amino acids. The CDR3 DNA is TGTGCCAGCAGCTTTTCCGGGACCCTCTACGAGCAGTACGTC. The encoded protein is CASSFSGTLYEQYV.

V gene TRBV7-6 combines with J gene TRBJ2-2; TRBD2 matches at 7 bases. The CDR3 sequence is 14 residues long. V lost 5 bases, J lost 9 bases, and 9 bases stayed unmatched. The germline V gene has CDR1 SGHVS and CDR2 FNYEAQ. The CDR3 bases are TGTGCCAGCAGCCTCGGGGGGTCCCTTCGGGAGCTGTTTTTT. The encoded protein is CASSLGGSLRELFF.

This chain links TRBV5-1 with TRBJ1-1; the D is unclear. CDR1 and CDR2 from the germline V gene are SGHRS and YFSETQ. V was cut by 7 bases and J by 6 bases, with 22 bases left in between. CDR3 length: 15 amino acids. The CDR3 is CASRSGTTKNPEAFF. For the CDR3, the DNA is TGCGCCAGCCGGTCGGGCACAACCAAAAACCCTGAAGCTTTCTTT.

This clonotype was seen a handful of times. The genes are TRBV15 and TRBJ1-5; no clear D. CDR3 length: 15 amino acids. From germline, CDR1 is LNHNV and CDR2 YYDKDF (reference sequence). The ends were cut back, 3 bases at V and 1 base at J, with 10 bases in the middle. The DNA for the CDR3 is TGTGCCACCAGCAGGGGCCAACCGAGCAATCAGCCCCAGCATTTT. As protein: CATSRGQPSNQPQHF.

The CDR3 coding sequence is TGCAGTGCTAGAAATCCAGGGGGATTCATGAACACTGAAGCTTTCTTT. Its translation is CSARNPGGFMNTEAFF. The chain recombines TRBV20-1 with TRBJ1-1; TRBD1 agrees at 7 bases. This CDR3 has 16 amino acids. Trimming removed 2 bases from V and 0 bases from J; junction bases left unmatched: 9. Germline lookup yields CDR1 DFQATT and CDR2 SNEGSKA (reference sequence).

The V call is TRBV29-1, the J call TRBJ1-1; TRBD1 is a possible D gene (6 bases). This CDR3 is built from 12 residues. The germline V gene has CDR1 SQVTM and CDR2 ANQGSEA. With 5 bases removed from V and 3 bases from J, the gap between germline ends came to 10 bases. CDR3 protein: CSVSGGHTEAFF. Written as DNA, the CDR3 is TGCAGCGTTTCCGGGGGGCACACTGAAGCTTTCTTT.

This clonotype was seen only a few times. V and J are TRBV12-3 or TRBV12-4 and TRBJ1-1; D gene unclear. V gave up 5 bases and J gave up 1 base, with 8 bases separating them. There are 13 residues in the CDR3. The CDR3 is CASSRAENTEAFF. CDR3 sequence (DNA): TGTGCCAGCAGTCGGGCTGAGAACACTGAAGCTTTCTTT.

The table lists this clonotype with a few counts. CDR3 residues: CASSLAPIPRNIQYF. The DNA for the CDR3 is TGTGCCAGCAGCTTAGCTCCGATCCCGCGGAACATTCAGTACTTC. The chain joins TRBV7-8 to TRBJ2-4, with unresolved D. This CDR3 is built from 15 residues. V was trimmed by 0 bases and J by 7 bases, leaving 13 bases between them. Germline CDR1 and CDR2: SGHVS and FQNEAQ.

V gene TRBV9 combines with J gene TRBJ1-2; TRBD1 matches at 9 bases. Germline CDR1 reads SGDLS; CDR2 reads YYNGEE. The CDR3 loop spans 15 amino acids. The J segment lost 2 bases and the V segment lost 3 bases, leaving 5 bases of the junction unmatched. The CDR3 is CASSGNRGLNYGYTF. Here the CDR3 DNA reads TGTGCCAGCAGCGGAAACAGGGGGCTAAACTATGGCTACACCTTC.

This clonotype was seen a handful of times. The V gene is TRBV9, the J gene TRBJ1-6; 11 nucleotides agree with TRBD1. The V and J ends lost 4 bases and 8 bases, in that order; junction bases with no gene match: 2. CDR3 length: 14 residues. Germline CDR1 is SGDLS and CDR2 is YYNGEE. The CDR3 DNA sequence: TGTGCCAGCAGCAGGGGACAGGGGGATTCACCCCTCCACTTT. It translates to CASSRGQGDSPLHF.

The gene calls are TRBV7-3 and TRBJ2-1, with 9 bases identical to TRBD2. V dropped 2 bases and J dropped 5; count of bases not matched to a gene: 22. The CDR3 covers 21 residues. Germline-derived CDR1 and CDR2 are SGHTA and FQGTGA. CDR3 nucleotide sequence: TGTGCCAGCAGCTTAGGGAAGGGTCTAGCGGGACCCCCTATATTGAACAATGAGCAGTTCTTC. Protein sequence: CASSLGKGLAGPPILNNEQFF.